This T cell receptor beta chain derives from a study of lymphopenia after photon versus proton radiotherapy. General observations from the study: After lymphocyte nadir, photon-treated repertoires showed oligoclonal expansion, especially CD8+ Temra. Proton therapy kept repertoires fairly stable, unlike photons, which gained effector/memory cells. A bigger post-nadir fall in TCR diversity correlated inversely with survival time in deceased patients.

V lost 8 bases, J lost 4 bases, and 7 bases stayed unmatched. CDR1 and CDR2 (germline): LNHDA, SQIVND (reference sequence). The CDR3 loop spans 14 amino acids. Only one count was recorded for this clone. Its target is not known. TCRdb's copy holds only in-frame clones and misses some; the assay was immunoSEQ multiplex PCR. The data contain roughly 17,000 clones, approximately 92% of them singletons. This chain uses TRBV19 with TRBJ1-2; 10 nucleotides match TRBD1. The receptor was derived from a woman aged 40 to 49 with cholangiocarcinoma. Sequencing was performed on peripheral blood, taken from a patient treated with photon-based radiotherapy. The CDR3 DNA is TGTGCCAGTTCGAGACAGGGGGCAGTCTATGGCTACACCTTC. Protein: CASSRQGAVYGYTF.